This T cell receptor (beta chain) emerged from a study of T cell responses to AZD1222 COVID-19 vaccine. The protocol was immunoSEQ multiplex PCR, while the TCRdb copy is restricted to in-frame clones and leaves out a portion. There are over 60,000 clones in the sample; 80% to 90% occur only once, and around 24% lies in the top ten. V was pared by 6 bases and J by 8 bases, with 16 bases between. Germline CDR1 MNHEY, CDR2 SVGAGI. The CDR3 runs 13 residues. This receptor was identified in an adult in good health. The chain combines TRBV6-5 with TRBJ1-2; D gene uncertain. The specimen comprised peripheral blood, sampled on day 0 of AZD1222 vaccination. The CDR3 coding sequence is TGTGCCAGCAGCTCCCCCAGGTTGCGAGGCTACACCTTC. Amino acids: CASSSPRLRGYTF.